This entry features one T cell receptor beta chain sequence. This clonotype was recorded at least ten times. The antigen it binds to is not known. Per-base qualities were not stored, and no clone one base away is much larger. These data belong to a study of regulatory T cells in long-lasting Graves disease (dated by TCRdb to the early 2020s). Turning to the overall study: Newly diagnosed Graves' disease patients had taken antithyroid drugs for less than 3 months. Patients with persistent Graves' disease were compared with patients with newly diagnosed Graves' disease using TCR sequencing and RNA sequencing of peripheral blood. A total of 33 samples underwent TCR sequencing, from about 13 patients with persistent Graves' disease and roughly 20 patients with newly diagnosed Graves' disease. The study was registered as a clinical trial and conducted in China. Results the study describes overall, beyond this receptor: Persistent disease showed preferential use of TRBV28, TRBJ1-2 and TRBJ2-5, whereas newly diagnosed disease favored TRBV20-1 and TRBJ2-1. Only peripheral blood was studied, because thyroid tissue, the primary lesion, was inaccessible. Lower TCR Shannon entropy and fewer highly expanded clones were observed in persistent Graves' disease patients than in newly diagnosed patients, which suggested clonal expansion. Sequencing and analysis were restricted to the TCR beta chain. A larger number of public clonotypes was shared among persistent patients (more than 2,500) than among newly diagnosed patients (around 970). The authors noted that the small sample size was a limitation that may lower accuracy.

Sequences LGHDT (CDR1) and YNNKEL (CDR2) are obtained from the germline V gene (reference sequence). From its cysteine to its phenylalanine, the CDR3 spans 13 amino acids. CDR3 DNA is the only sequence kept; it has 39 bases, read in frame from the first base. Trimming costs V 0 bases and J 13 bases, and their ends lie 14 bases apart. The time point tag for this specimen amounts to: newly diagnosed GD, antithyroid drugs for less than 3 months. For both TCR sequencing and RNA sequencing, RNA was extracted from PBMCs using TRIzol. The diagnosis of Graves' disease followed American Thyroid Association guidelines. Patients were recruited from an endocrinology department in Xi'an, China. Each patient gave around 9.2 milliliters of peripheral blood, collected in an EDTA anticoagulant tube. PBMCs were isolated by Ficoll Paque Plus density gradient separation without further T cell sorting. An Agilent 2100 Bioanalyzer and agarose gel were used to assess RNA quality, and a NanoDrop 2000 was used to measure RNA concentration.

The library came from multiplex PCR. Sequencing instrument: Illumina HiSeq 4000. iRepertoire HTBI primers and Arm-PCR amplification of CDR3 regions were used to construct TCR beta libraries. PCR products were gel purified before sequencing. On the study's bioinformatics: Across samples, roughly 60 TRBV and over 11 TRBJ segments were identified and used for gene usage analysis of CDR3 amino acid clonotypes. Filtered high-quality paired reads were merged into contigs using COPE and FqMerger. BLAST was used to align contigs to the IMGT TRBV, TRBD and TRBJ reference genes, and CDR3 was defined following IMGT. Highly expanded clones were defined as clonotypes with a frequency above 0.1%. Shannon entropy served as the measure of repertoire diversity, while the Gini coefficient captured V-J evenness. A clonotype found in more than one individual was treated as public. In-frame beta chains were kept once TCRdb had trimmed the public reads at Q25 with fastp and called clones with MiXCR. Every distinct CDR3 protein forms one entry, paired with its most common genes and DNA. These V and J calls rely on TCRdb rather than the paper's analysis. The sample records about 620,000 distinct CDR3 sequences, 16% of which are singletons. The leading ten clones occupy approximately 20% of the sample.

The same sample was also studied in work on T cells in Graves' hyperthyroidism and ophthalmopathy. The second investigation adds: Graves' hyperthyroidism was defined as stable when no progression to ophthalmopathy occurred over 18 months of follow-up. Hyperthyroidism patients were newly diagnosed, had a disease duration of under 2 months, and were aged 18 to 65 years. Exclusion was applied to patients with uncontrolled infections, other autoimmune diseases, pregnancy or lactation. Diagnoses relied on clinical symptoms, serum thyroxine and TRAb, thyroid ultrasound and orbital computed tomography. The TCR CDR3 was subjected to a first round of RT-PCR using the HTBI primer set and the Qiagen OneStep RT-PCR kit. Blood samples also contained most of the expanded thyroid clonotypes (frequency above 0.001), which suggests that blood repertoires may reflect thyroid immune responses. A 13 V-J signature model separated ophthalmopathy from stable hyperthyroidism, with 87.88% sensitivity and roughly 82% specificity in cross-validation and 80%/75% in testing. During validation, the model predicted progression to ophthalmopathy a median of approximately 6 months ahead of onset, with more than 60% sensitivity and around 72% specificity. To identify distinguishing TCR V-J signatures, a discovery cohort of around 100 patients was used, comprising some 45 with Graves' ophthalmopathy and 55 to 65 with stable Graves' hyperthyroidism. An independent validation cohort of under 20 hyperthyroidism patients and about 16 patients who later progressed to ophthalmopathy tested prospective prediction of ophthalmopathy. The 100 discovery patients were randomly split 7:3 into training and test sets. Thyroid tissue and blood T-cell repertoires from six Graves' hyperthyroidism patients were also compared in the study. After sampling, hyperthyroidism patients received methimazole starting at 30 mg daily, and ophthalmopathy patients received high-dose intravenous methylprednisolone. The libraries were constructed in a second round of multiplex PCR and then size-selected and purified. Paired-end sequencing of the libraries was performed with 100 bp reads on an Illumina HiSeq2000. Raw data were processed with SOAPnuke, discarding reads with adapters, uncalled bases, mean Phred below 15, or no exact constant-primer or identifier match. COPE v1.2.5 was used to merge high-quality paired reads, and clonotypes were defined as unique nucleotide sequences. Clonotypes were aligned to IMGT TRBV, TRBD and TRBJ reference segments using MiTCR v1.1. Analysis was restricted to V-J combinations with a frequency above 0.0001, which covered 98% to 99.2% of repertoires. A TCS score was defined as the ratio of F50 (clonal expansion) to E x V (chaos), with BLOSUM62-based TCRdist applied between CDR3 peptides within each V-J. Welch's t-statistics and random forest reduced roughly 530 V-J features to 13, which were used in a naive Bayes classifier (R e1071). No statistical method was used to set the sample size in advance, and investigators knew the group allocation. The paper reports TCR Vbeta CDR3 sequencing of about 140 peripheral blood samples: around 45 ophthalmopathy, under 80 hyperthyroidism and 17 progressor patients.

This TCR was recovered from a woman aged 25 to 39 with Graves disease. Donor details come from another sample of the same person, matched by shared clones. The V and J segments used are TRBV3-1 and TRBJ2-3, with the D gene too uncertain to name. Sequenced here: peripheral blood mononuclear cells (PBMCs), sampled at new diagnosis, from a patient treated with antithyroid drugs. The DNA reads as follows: TGTGCCAGCAGCCAAGATTGGCCGCCACTGAAGTATTTT. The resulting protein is CASSQDWPPLKYF.